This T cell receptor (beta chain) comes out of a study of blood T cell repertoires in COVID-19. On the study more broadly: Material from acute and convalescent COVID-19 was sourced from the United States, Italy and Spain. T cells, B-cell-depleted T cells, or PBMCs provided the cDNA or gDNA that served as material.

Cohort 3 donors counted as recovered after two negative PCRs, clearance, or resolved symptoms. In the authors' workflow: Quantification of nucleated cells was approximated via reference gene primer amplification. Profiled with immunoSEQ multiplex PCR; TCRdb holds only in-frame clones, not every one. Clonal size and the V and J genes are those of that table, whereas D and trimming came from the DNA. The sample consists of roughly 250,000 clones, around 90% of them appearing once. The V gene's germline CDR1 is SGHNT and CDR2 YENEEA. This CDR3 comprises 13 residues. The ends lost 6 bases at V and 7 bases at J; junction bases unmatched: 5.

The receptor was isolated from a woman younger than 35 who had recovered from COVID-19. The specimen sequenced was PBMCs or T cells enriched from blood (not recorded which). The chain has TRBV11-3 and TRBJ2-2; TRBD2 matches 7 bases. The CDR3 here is CASRGSGNGELFF. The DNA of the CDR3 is TGTGCCAGCAGGGGCAGCGGGAACGGGGAGCTGTTTTTT.